These 10 T cell receptor beta chains came from one sample sequenced in a study of cytomegalovirus exposure and HLA in healthy donors. TCRdb's table, derived via immunoSEQ multiplex PCR, lists solely in-frame clones and lacks some. The profile shows roughly 60,000 clones, around 94% of them singletons. The sample was PBMCs. The receptor set was obtained from a man younger than 35 in good health and CMV-seronegative.

This CDR3 reads CASSLEPPGTGELFF. The CDR3 bases are TGTGCCAGCAGCTTAGAACCGCCGGGCACCGGGGAGCTGTTTTTT. The chain joins TRBV7-9 to TRBJ2-2; unclear D gene. Trimming shortened V by 1 base and J by 4 bases, and 10 bases separated the two germline ends. The germline V gene has CDR1 SEHNR and CDR2 FQNEAQ (reference sequence). The CDR3 has 15 residues. The complete variable domain, with remaining parts taken from reference TRBV7-9 and TRBJ2-2, reads DTGVSQNPRHKITKRGQNVTFRCDPISEHNRLYWYRQTLGQGPEFLTYFQNEAQLEKSRLLSDRFSAERPKGSFSTLEIQRTEQGDSAMYLCASSLEPPGTGELFFGEGSRLTVL.

This clone was counted once. The CDR3 protein is CASSAGLAGHLQETQYF. In DNA, the CDR3 is TGTGCCAGCAGTGCGGGACTAGCGGGACATCTACAAGAGACCCAGTACTTC. The chain combines TRBV25-1 with TRBJ2-5, with TRBD2 matching 13 bases. CDR3 length equals 17 residues. Germline CDR1 and CDR2: MGHDK and SYGVNS. V shed 4 bases and J 2 bases; nucleotides not matched to a gene: 7.

The CDR3 sequence: CASSRTTYNEQFF. For the CDR3, the DNA is TGTGCCAGCAGCCGGACAACCTACAATGAGCAGTTCTTC. This chain connects TRBV11-2 to TRBJ2-1; possible D gene TRBD1, 5 bases. V dropped 5 bases and J dropped 2 bases, with 7 bases sitting between them. CDR3 length equals 13 residues. Germline CDR1 reads SGHAT; CDR2 reads FQNNGV. The whole variable domain, filled in from reference TRBV11-2 and TRBJ2-1, reads EAGVAQSPRYKIIEKRQSVAFWCNPISGHATLYWYQQILGQGPKLLIQFQNNGVVDDSQLPKDRFSAERLKGVDSTLKIQPAKLEDSAVYLCASSRTTYNEQFFGPGTRLTVL.

The chain is built from TRBV27 and TRBJ2-3; 7 nucleotides align to TRBD2. From germline, CDR1 is MNHEY and CDR2 SMNVEV (reference sequence). This CDR3 comprises 17 residues. Trimming at V came to 5 bases and at J to 0 bases, leaving 11 bases not matched to a gene. The CDR3 sequence: CASSPGIAGLSTDTQYF. The CDR3 DNA reads TGTGCCAGCAGTCCCGGAATAGCGGGCCTTAGCACAGATACGCAGTATTTT.

This clone was counted a single time. The CDR3 sequence: CASSMEGPIYTF. In DNA, the CDR3 is TGTGCCAGTAGTATGGAGGGCCCCATCTACACCTTC. This sequence joins TRBV19 and TRBJ1-2; the D is unclear. CDR3 size: 12 residues. Trimming pared 3 bases from V and 10 bases from J, leaving 12 bases between. Per germline, CDR1 LNHDA and CDR2 SQIVND (reference sequence).

The chain has TRBV10-3 and TRBJ2-1, with D perhaps matching TRBD2 (6 bases). Trimming stripped 8 bases from V and 6 bases from J, with 26 bases between. CDR1 is ENHRY and CDR2 is SYGVKD in the germline V gene. The CDR3 is 17 residues long. The CDR3 sequence is CAIGTLAGALNPNEQFF. In DNA, the CDR3 is TGTGCCATCGGGACTTTAGCAGGCGCCTTGAATCCCAATGAGCAGTTCTTC.

The genes are TRBV4-3 and TRBJ1-2; 10 bases are shared with TRBD1. In germline, CDR1 is LGHNA, CDR2 YSLEER. J gave up 2 bases and V 0 bases, and 6 bases lay outside the gene matches. The CDR3 spans 17 residues. CDR3 coding DNA: TGCGCCAGCAGCCAAGATACCGGGACAGGGGCAAACTATGGCTACACCTTC. Protein: CASSQDTGTGANYGYTF.

The chain employs TRBV4-2 and TRBJ2-3; the D gene is possibly TRBD2 (5 bases). CDR3 length: 15 amino acids. The germline V and J ends were trimmed by 0 bases and 0 bases, with 7 bases remaining between them. Germline CDR1 reads LGHNA; CDR2 reads YNFKEQ. The CDR3 DNA follows: TGTGCCAGCAGCCAAGAAGGCGGGAGCACAGATACGCAGTATTTT. It translates to CASSQEGGSTDTQYF.

The V and J genes are TRBV11-2 and TRBJ2-3, with 8 nucleotides matching TRBD2. In germline, CDR1 is SGHAT, CDR2 FQNNGV. V shed 0 bases and J 2 bases; nucleotides not matched to a gene: 10. This CDR3 is 18 amino acids long. This CDR3 is CASSLDVQSGRLTDTQYF. The CDR3, as DNA: TGTGCCAGCAGCTTAGATGTGCAAAGCGGGAGACTCACAGATACGCAGTATTTT.

The chain carries TRBV4-1 and TRBJ1-3; the match to TRBD1 covers 8 bases. Per the germline V gene, CDR1 is MGHRA and CDR2 is YSYEKL. The CDR3 consists of 15 residues. The junction had 9 bases not matched to a gene; V was cut back by 4 bases and J by 7 bases. This chain's CDR3 is CASSPETGAVNTIYF. CDR3 in DNA: TGCGCCAGCAGCCCCGAGACAGGGGCGGTGAACACCATATATTTT.